This T cell receptor beta chain was identified during a study of T cell clusters in autoimmune cytopenias. The CDR3 is 12 residues long. The germline CDR1 and CDR2 sequences are GTSNPN and SVGIG (reference sequence). In terms of frequency, this clonotype is medium-sized. Some 39,000 genome equivalents of blood DNA were amplified for TRB. TRB was amplified by touch-down multiplex PCR, primer pools A and B combined. TCRdb reprocessed the multiplex PCR reads, keeping one entry per CDR3 protein, no DNA. The sample holds 5,600 or so distinct CDR3 sequences. These same data were also listed under a study on T cell repertoires in aging, cancer and after chemotherapy. Per that paper: Healthy donor repertoires were recorded over several months to years and showed clear clonal overlap.

This TCR was recovered from a human donor in good health. Sequencing was performed on peripheral blood. The chain combines TRBV30 with TRBJ1-6. This CDR3 is CAWSVGDPPLHF.